What follows are 32 T cell receptor beta chains derived from one specimen sequenced in a study of blood T cell repertoires in COVID-19. Sequencing used immunoSEQ multiplex PCR; TCRdb keeps in-frame clones, though not all of them. The table includes about 200,000 clones, about 92% detected once. Sequencing used peripheral blood. All receptors derive from a man aged 30 to 39 with acute or convalescent COVID-19.

This clone was detected a few times. CDR3 region: CAASRGRNYGYTF. CDR3 DNA: TGTGCCGCCTCCAGGGGGCGCAACTATGGCTACACCTTC. The J gene is TRBJ1-2, the V gene TRBV6-5; 8 positions match TRBD1. V lost 11 bases, J lost 2 bases, and 7 bases stayed unmatched. The germline gives CDR1 MNHEY, CDR2 SVGAGI. The CDR3 contains 13 residues.

J is TRBJ1-3 and V is TRBV3-1 (or the pseudogene TRBV3-2); D might be TRBD1 (6 bases). The CDR3 runs 16 residues. V lost 3 bases to trimming and J lost 0 bases, with 12 bases between them. Germline CDR1 reads LGHDT; CDR2 reads YNNKEL (reference sequence). The CDR3 DNA follows: TGTGCCAGCAGCCAGCCGGGACACAGCTCTGGAAACACCATATATTTT. Translated, it gives CASSQPGHSSGNTIYF.

The chain is built from TRBV2 and TRBJ2-2; TRBD2 agrees at 10 bases. This CDR3 region has 15 residues. The junction had 4 bases not matched to a gene; V was cut back by 7 bases and J by 2 bases. Germline lookup yields CDR1 SNHLY and CDR2 FYNNEI. The CDR3 nucleotides are TGTGCCAGCAATGGACTAGCGGATAACACCGGGGAGCTGTTTTTT. Translated: CASNGLADNTGELFF.

This chain connects TRBV11-3 to TRBJ2-3, with TRBD1 matching 7 bases. The CDR3 extends over 15 amino acids. The J segment lost 0 bases and the V segment lost 3 bases, leaving 3 bases of the junction unmatched. CDR1 and CDR2 from the germline V gene are SGHNT and YENEEA. The chain's CDR3 is CASSLTTGSTDTQYF. CDR3 bases: TGTGCCAGCAGCTTGACGACAGGGAGCACAGATACGCAGTATTTT.

The chain couples TRBV29-1 to TRBJ2-4; tentatively, D is TRBD1 (5 bases). Trimming pared 2 bases from V and 13 bases from J, leaving 15 bases between. The CDR3 has 12 residues. CDR1 is SQVTM, CDR2 ANQGSEA, per germline. The CDR3 sequence is CSVEPRVCDQYF. CDR3 bases: TGCAGCGTTGAACCCAGGGTGTGCGACCAGTACTTC.

This clone was detected a few times. The chain links TRBV4-2 to TRBJ1-1; D unresolved. Looked up from germline, CDR1 is LGHNA and CDR2 is YNFKEQ. This CDR3 comprises 15 residues. Trimming pared 0 bases from V and 0 bases from J, leaving 8 bases between. As DNA, the CDR3 is TGTGCCAGCAGCCAAGAGCGACGGGTGAACACTGAAGCTTTCTTT. It encodes CASSQERRVNTEAFF.

The chain employs TRBV6-5 and TRBJ2-1, with 8 bases lining up with TRBD2. Germline loops: CDR1 MNHEY, CDR2 SVGAGI. The CDR3 is 15 residues long. V gave up 2 bases and J gave up 4 bases; unmatched junction bases: 4. The CDR3: CASSYISGGYNEQFF. The CDR3 nucleotides are TGTGCCAGCAGTTACATAAGCGGGGGTTACAATGAGCAGTTCTTC.

This clone was observed a few times. This sequence joins TRBV30 and TRBJ1-1; TRBD1 aligns across 8 bases. This CDR3 is 12 amino acids long. Germline values: CDR1 GTSNPN, CDR2 SVGIG (reference sequence). Trimming took 8 bases from V and 2 from J; bases not matched to a gene: 4. The CDR3 spells CAGDRGNTEAFF. CDR3 in DNA: TGTGCCGGAGACAGGGGCAACACTGAAGCTTTCTTT.

The chain carries TRBV6-5 and TRBJ2-5; D remains unclear. Trimming took 7 bases from V and 5 from J, leaving 17 bases between them. This CDR3 has 14 residues. Germline V gene lookup returns CDR1 MNHEY and CDR2 SVGAGI. In DNA form, the CDR3 reads TGTGCCAGCATCCCCTCGCGGTCCCACGAGACCCAGTACTTC. Amino acids: CASIPSRSHETQYF.

The chain has TRBV24-1 and TRBJ1-5, with a tentative D call TRBD1 (6 bases). The CDR3 has 14 residues. V shed 2 bases and J shed 7 bases, with 11 bases lying between them. CDR1 and CDR2 from the germline V gene are KGHDR and SFDVKD. The DNA for the CDR3 is TGTGCCACCAGTGATTCACTGGACAGCCAGCCCCAGCATTTT. It specifies CATSDSLDSQPQHF.

The chain combines TRBV7-8 with TRBJ1-5; a weak D match, TRBD1 (6 bases). Per germline, CDR1 SGHVS and CDR2 FQNEAQ. The CDR3 extends over 15 amino acids. V was trimmed by 5 bases and J by 3 bases, leaving 14 bases between them. The CDR3 region has the DNA TGTGCCAGCAGCCATAACAGGGTTGACAATCAGCCCCAGCATTTT. This codes for CASSHNRVDNQPQHF. Full variable domain (rest looked up from reference TRBV7-8 and TRBJ1-5): GAGVSQSPRYKVAKRGQDVALRCDPISGHVSLFWYQQALGQGPEFLTYFQNEAQLDKSGLPSDRFFAERPEGSVSTLKIQRTQQEDSAVYLCASSHNRVDNQPQHFGDGTRLSIL.

The chain uses TRBV3-1 (or the pseudogene TRBV3-2) and TRBJ2-7, with TRBD2 matching over 10 bases. The CDR3 extends over 17 amino acids. V lost 2 bases and J lost 1; bases outside the gene matches: 8. Germline V gene sequence: CDR1 LGHDT, CDR2 YNNKEL (reference sequence). CDR3 protein: CASSQILWTSGSYEQYF. The CDR3 bases are TGTGCCAGCAGCCAAATTCTCTGGACTAGCGGTTCCTACGAGCAGTACTTC.

On this clone: The junction and the germline gene differ at one end; a read error may be behind it. The rearrangement uses TRBV5-1 and TRBJ2-7; 9 nucleotides agree with TRBD1. The germline V gene encodes CDR1 SGHRS and CDR2 YFSETQ. The CDR3 length is 15 residues. DNA for the CDR3: TGCGCCAGCACCTTGGGGGACAGGGATACCTACGAGCAGTACTTC. It encodes CASTLGDRDTYEQYF.

The table lists this clone with a few counts. The rearrangement links TRBV7-3 to TRBJ2-2; no clear D gene. CDR3 length: 12 residues. Germline values: CDR1 SGHTA, CDR2 FQGTGA. V shed 5 bases and J shed 5 bases, with 6 bases lying between them. The DNA of the CDR3 is TGTGCCAGCAGCCCCCAAACCGGGGAGCTGTTTTTT. It codes for CASSPQTGELFF.

The CDR3, as DNA: TGCGCCAGCAGACACGGAAAAGGAGTCCCAGATACGCAGTATTTT. Translating it yields CASRHGKGVPDTQYF. The chain uses TRBV5-1 and TRBJ2-3, with unresolved D. The CDR3 is 15 amino acids. Trimming shortened V by 5 bases and J by 4 bases, and 17 bases separated the two germline ends. The germline V gene has CDR1 SGHRS and CDR2 YFSETQ.

V gene TRBV18 combines with J gene TRBJ2-3; D is ambiguous. The germline gives CDR1 KGHSH, CDR2 LQKENI. V shed 3 bases and J shed 4 bases, with 8 bases lying between them. The length of the CDR3 is 13 residues. This CDR3 is CASSPAAPDTQYF. The CDR3 DNA reads TGTGCCAGCTCACCGGCCGCCCCAGATACGCAGTATTTT.

The chain has TRBV2 and TRBJ2-5, with D possibly being TRBD1 (6 bases). The CDR3 spans 16 residues. The germline V and J ends were trimmed by 6 bases and 4 bases, with 21 bases remaining between them. Germline-derived CDR1 and CDR2 are SNHLY and FYNNEI. The CDR3 protein is CASRDHRATYGETQYF. The CDR3, as DNA: TGTGCCAGCAGAGACCACAGGGCAACCTACGGAGAGACCCAGTACTTC.

The chain uses TRBV28 and TRBJ1-4; 9 positions match TRBD1. Germline trimming cut 4 bases from V and 7 bases from J; bases unmatched to any gene: 4. The CDR3 covers 14 residues. The germline gives CDR1 MDHEN, CDR2 SYDVKM. In nucleotides, the CDR3 is TGTGCCAGCAGTTCAGGGACAGGGATTGAAAAACTGTTTTTT. It encodes CASSSGTGIEKLFF.

This chain links TRBV2 with TRBJ1-1; TRBD1 is a possible D gene (5 bases). The germline gives CDR1 SNHLY, CDR2 FYNNEI. CDR3 length: 14 residues. Trimming removed 6 bases at V and 0 bases at J, with 11 bases between. CDR3 amino acids: CASRGEALNTEAFF. The CDR3 bases are TGTGCCAGCAGAGGGGAAGCCTTGAACACTGAAGCTTTCTTT.

V and J are TRBV30 and TRBJ2-7; D is undetermined. The CDR3 spans 14 residues. The V end was cut by 2 bases, the J end by 5 bases, with 16 bases between. Germline V lookup: CDR1 GTSNPN, CDR2 SVGIG (reference sequence). CDR3 in DNA: TGTGCCTGGAGTCGGTTAGCTCGGAACGACGAGCAGTACTTC. Translated: CAWSRLARNDEQYF.

The chain employs TRBV6-1 and TRBJ1-2, with 8 bases that match TRBD1. The V gene's germline CDR1 is MNHNS and CDR2 SASEGT. V lost 1 base and J lost 7; bases outside the gene matches: 2. The CDR3 runs to 13 residues. This CDR3 is CASSEGTGTGYTF. Here the CDR3 DNA reads TGTGCCAGCAGTGAAGGGACAGGGACTGGCTACACCTTC.

The chain employs TRBV10-3 and TRBJ2-2; TRBD2 aligns across 8 bases. The length of the CDR3 is 14 residues. Trimming at V came to 8 bases and at J to 0 bases, leaving 2 bases not matched to a gene. Germline V CDR1 and CDR2: ENHRY, SYGVKD. This chain's CDR3 is CAIGSGTNTGELFF. CDR3 DNA sequence: TGTGCCATCGGTAGCGGGACGAACACCGGGGAGCTGTTTTTT.

The J gene is TRBJ2-5, the V gene TRBV7-3; 7 bases are a match to TRBD2. The CDR3 is made up of 16 amino acids. Per the germline V gene, CDR1 is SGHTA and CDR2 is FQGTGA. Unmatched junction bases numbered 11, after V lost 3 bases and J lost 4 bases. In DNA form, the CDR3 reads TGTGCCAGCAGCTTGTTCACCCCGGGAGGCGCAGAGACCCAGTACTTC. Residues: CASSLFTPGGAETQYF.

The rearrangement joins TRBV5-6 to TRBJ2-1; 8 nucleotides agree with TRBD1. This CDR3 is 12 amino acids long. Trimming took 3 bases from V and 9 from J; bases not matched to a gene: 2. Germline assignment: CDR1 SGHDT and CDR2 YYEEEE. The CDR3 bases are TGTGCCAGCAGCTGGACAGGGTCTGAGCAGTTCTTC. It specifies CASSWTGSEQFF.

The chain carries TRBV2 and TRBJ1-5; 7 bases are shared with TRBD1. V gave up 6 bases and J gave up 0 bases; unmatched junction bases: 5. Germline CDR1 and CDR2: SNHLY and FYNNEI. The CDR3 runs to 15 residues. CDR3 protein: CASSRQGLSNQPQHF. The CDR3 region has the DNA TGTGCCAGCAGCAGACAGGGACTTAGCAATCAGCCCCAGCATTTT.

The V call is TRBV6-6, the J call TRBJ1-1; 10 bases map to TRBD1. This CDR3 has 15 amino acids. Unmatched junction bases numbered 9, after V lost 7 bases and J lost 4 bases. The germline CDR1 and CDR2 sequences are MNHNY and SVGAGI (reference sequence). The CDR3 sequence is CASTQGGTGVTEAFF. CDR3 coding DNA: TGTGCCAGCACCCAAGGCGGGACAGGGGTCACTGAAGCTTTCTTT.

The chain couples TRBV3-1 (or the pseudogene TRBV3-2) to TRBJ1-2, with 8 bases lining up with TRBD1. The ends lost 3 bases at V and 7 bases at J; junction bases unmatched: 7. CDR1 and CDR2 (germline): LGHDT, YNNKEL (reference sequence). The CDR3 has 14 residues. The CDR3 region has the DNA TGTGCCAGCAGCCACTCCCAGGGGGCGGGTGGCTACACCTTC. This codes for CASSHSQGAGGYTF.

The chain has TRBV5-6 and TRBJ2-1; the match to TRBD2 covers 10 bases. CDR3 size: 17 residues. After removal of 1 base from V and 9 bases from J, the junction contained 13 bases not matched to a gene. The germline V gene has CDR1 SGHDT and CDR2 YYEEEE. Written as DNA, the CDR3 is TGTGCCAGCAGCTTGTACGGTAGCGGGGGGCCGCGTGCTGAGCAGTTCTTC. It yields the protein CASSLYGSGGPRAEQFF.

A single count supports this clone. The chain is built from TRBV27 and TRBJ2-5; 13 bases fit TRBD2. Trimming removed 5 bases from V and 2 bases from J; junction bases left unmatched: 8. Germline V CDR1 and CDR2: MNHEY, SMNVEV (reference sequence). There are 17 residues in the CDR3. DNA for the CDR3: TGTGCCAGCAGTCTCAAGGGACTAGCGGGACCACAAGAGACCCAGTACTTC. Residues: CASSLKGLAGPQETQYF.

The V and J genes are TRBV19 and TRBJ1-2; 8 bases agree with TRBD1. Germline lookup yields CDR1 LNHDA and CDR2 SQIVND (reference sequence). V shed 5 bases, J shed 6 bases, and the junction held 14 bases outside the gene matches. The CDR3 covers 16 residues. The CDR3 protein is CASSARTGSFEDGYTF. CDR3 coding DNA: TGTGCCAGTAGTGCCCGGACAGGGTCGTTTGAGGATGGCTACACCTTC.

The sample holds a few counts of this clone. The chain links TRBV19 to TRBJ2-3, with TRBD2 matching 8 bases. The junction had 11 bases not matched to a gene; V was cut back by 5 bases and J by 4 bases. In germline, CDR1 is LNHDA, CDR2 SQIVND (reference sequence). This CDR3 comprises 16 residues. The CDR3 sequence is CASSLLAGDISDTQYF. The CDR3 coding sequence is TGTGCCAGTAGTCTCCTAGCGGGTGACATTTCAGATACGCAGTATTTT.

The chain employs TRBV3-1 (or the pseudogene TRBV3-2) and TRBJ1-1; 11 bases are shared with TRBD1. CDR3 length: 13 residues. The V segment lost 4 bases and the J segment 11 bases; nucleotides outside the gene matches: 6. The germline CDR1 and CDR2 sequences are LGHDT and YNNKEL (reference sequence). Written as DNA, the CDR3 is TGTGCCAGCAGCCCGAGGGGGACAGGGGGGGCTTTCTTT. Its protein product is CASSPRGTGGAFF.